This is a list of T cell receptor beta chains from one sample in a study of preoperative IRX-2 immunotherapy in early breast cancer. Profiling relied on immunoSEQ multiplex PCR, and the TCRdb table lists in-frame clones only, not all of them. The table records under 4,000 clones, 75% to 85% of them present only once. Sequenced material: tumor tissue, taken after IRX-2 immunotherapy. All receptors come from a human donor with breast cancer. Each CDR3 is given with its conserved first and last residue. D genes are given only for firm matches. Not all rows give a size; the values are once, few, many and, for expanded clones, a class.

d_call: NA
clone_size: NA
j_call: TRBJ1-1
v_call: TRBV11-3
cdr3_aa: CASRTAPRPDRYTEAFF
cdr3_nt: TGTGCCAGCAGGACTGCGCCGAGACCCGACAGGTATACTGAAGCTTTCTTT

d_call: NA
clone_size: NA
j_call: TRBJ1-2
v_call: TRBV23-1
cdr3_aa: CASSQEAAPAETDGYTF
cdr3_nt: TGCGCCAGCAGCCAAGAGGCAGCGCCGGCCGAAACCGATGGCTACACCTTC

d_call: NA
clone_size: NA
j_call: TRBJ1-1
v_call: TRBV28
cdr3_aa: CASSSPGRWNTEAFF
cdr3_nt: TGTGCCAGCAGTTCCCCGGGACGATGGAACACTGAAGCTTTCTTT

d_call: NA
clone_size: NA
j_call: TRBJ2-2
v_call: TRBV7-5
cdr3_aa: CASSLAQGFGELFF
cdr3_nt: TGTGCCAGCAGCTTAGCGCAGGGGTTCGGGGAGCTGTTTTTT

d_call: NA
clone_size: NA
j_call: TRBJ1-1
v_call: TRBV28
cdr3_aa: CASSSPPARATEAFF
cdr3_nt: TGTGCCAGCAGTTCTCCACCCGCAAGGGCGACTGAAGCTTTCTTT

d_call: TRBD2
clone_size: NA
j_call: TRBJ2-3
v_call: TRBV7-7
cdr3_aa: CASSARWAAGPDTQYF
cdr3_nt: TGTGCCAGCAGCGCCCGCTGGGCAGCGGGGCCCGATACGCAGTATTTT

d_call: NA
clone_size: NA
j_call: TRBJ1-2
v_call: TRBV28
cdr3_aa: CASSLGLNNYGYTF
cdr3_nt: TGTGCCAGCAGTTTGGGACTGAATAACTATGGCTACACCTTC

d_call: NA
clone_size: NA
j_call: TRBJ2-7
v_call: TRBV5-1
cdr3_aa: CASSLSLTVDEQYF
cdr3_nt: TGCGCCAGCAGCTTGTCACTTACTGTCGACGAGCAGTACTTC

d_call: NA
clone_size: once
j_call: TRBJ2-7
v_call: TRBV28
cdr3_aa: CASSSTGLYYEQYF
cdr3_nt: TGTGCCAGCAGCTCCACGGGACTCTACTACGAGCAGTACTTC

d_call: TRBD1
clone_size: NA
j_call: TRBJ1-6
v_call: TRBV6-8
cdr3_aa: CASSEIQTGAPLHF
cdr3_nt: TGTGCCAGCAGTGAGATCCAGACAGGGGCACCCCTCCACTTT

d_call: NA
clone_size: NA
j_call: TRBJ1-2
v_call: TRBV6-8
cdr3_aa: CASSPLAYSNGGYTF
cdr3_nt: TGTGCCAGCAGTCCCCTCGCCTATTCCAACGGCGGCTACACCTTC

d_call: NA
clone_size: once
j_call: TRBJ2-5
v_call: TRBV28
cdr3_aa: CASSLVSSPIKETQYF
cdr3_nt: TGTGCCAGCAGTTTAGTGTCCAGTCCCATTAAAGAGACCCAGTACTTC

d_call: TRBD1
clone_size: NA
j_call: TRBJ2-7
v_call: TRBV6-7
cdr3_aa: CATRTGGIYEQYF
cdr3_nt: TGTGCCACCAGGACAGGGGGCATCTACGAGCAGTACTTC

d_call: TRBD2
clone_size: NA
j_call: TRBJ2-4
v_call: TRBV11-3
cdr3_aa: CASSLTGGANIQYF
cdr3_nt: TGTGCCAGCAGCTTAACGGGGGGAGCAAACATTCAGTACTTC

d_call: NA
clone_size: NA
j_call: TRBJ1-4
v_call: TRBV6-1
cdr3_aa: CASSEAGANEKLFF
cdr3_nt: TGTGCCAGCAGTGAAGCGGGAGCTAATGAAAAACTGTTTTTT

d_call: NA
clone_size: NA
j_call: TRBJ1-4
v_call: TRBV30
cdr3_aa: CAWSPPDGEKLFF
cdr3_nt: TGTGCCTGGAGTCCCCCCGACGGAGAAAAACTGTTTTTT

d_call: NA
clone_size: NA
j_call: TRBJ2-7
v_call: TRBV27
cdr3_aa: CASSHRPASGEQYF
cdr3_nt: TGTGCCAGCAGTCACCGGCCGGCCTCGGGCGAGCAGTACTTC

d_call: NA
clone_size: NA
j_call: TRBJ2-7
v_call: TRBV19
cdr3_aa: CASEGKSSYEQYF
cdr3_nt: TGTGCCAGTGAGGGGAAAAGCTCCTACGAGCAGTACTTC

d_call: TRBD1
clone_size: NA
j_call: TRBJ1-2
v_call: TRBV12-5
cdr3_aa: CASGAGTGSFYGYTF
cdr3_nt: TGTGCTAGTGGCGCCGGGACAGGATCCTTCTATGGCTACACCTTC

d_call: TRBD2
clone_size: once
j_call: TRBJ2-5
v_call: TRBV14
cdr3_aa: CASSRRGGREETQYF
cdr3_nt: TGTGCCAGCAGCCGCCGGGGGGGCCGTGAGGAGACCCAGTACTTC

d_call: NA
clone_size: NA
j_call: TRBJ1-1
v_call: TRBV6-1
cdr3_aa: CASSEAPVGNTEAFF
cdr3_nt: TGTGCCAGCAGTGAAGCGCCGGTGGGCAACACTGAAGCTTTCTTT

d_call: TRBD1
clone_size: NA
j_call: TRBJ2-2
v_call: TRBV18
cdr3_aa: CASSHGQGAYTGELFF
cdr3_nt: TGTGCCAGCTCTCACGGACAGGGCGCGTACACCGGGGAGCTGTTTTTT

d_call: NA
clone_size: NA
j_call: TRBJ1-2
v_call: TRBV6-8
cdr3_aa: CASTIIGGLGYGYTF
cdr3_nt: TGTGCCAGCACCATAATCGGGGGGCTAGGATATGGCTACACCTTC

d_call: NA
clone_size: NA
j_call: TRBJ1-4
v_call: TRBV11-3
cdr3_aa: CASSSYLGAGEKLFF
cdr3_nt: TGTGCCAGCAGCTCTTACCTGGGGGCTGGTGAAAAACTGTTTTTT

d_call: NA
clone_size: NA
j_call: TRBJ1-4
v_call: TRBV11-3
cdr3_aa: CASSISPATNEKLFF
cdr3_nt: TGTGCCAGCAGCATTAGTCCCGCAACTAATGAAAAACTGTTTTTT

d_call: TRBD2
clone_size: NA
j_call: TRBJ2-1
v_call: TRBV11-3
cdr3_aa: CASSLLSGRTYNEQFF
cdr3_nt: TGTGCCAGCAGCCTCCTTAGCGGGAGGACCTACAATGAGCAGTTCTTC

d_call: NA
clone_size: NA
j_call: TRBJ2-3
v_call: TRBV11-3
cdr3_aa: CASSPLTSADTQYF
cdr3_nt: TGTGCCAGCAGCCCTCTTACATCCGCAGATACGCAGTATTTT

d_call: NA
clone_size: NA
j_call: TRBJ1-1
v_call: TRBV19
cdr3_aa: CASSWTKNTEAFF
cdr3_nt: TGTGCCAGTAGCTGGACGAAGAACACTGAAGCTTTCTTT

d_call: NA
clone_size: NA
j_call: TRBJ2-7
v_call: TRBV28
cdr3_aa: CASMSSAYEQYF
cdr3_nt: TGTGCCAGCATGAGTTCCGCCTACGAGCAGTACTTC

d_call: NA
clone_size: NA
j_call: TRBJ2-6
v_call: TRBV12-2
cdr3_aa: CASRFSAGAPGANVLTF
cdr3_nt: TGTGCAAGTCGCTTTTCGGCAGGGGCCCCTGGGGCCAACGTCCTGACTTTC

d_call: NA
clone_size: once
j_call: TRBJ1-1
v_call: TRBV28
cdr3_aa: CASTKRGNTEAFF
cdr3_nt: TGTGCCAGCACAAAAAGGGGGAACACTGAAGCTTTCTTT

d_call: NA
clone_size: NA
j_call: TRBJ1-1
v_call: TRBV19
cdr3_aa: CASSILGADTEAFF
cdr3_nt: TGTGCCAGTAGTATTCTGGGGGCCGACACTGAAGCTTTCTTT

d_call: NA
clone_size: once
j_call: TRBJ2-7
v_call: TRBV1
cdr3_aa: CASSQISRESYEQYF
cdr3_nt: TGCGCCAGCAGCCAAATTTCCAGGGAGTCCTACGAGCAGTACTTC

d_call: TRBD2
clone_size: once
j_call: TRBJ2-7
v_call: TRBV5-1
cdr3_aa: CASSLSSGRGSYEQYF
cdr3_nt: TGCGCCAGCAGCTTGTCTAGCGGGAGGGGTTCCTACGAGCAGTACTTC

d_call: TRBD1
clone_size: once
j_call: TRBJ1-1
v_call: TRBV6-8
cdr3_aa: CASSLRAGGTEAFF
cdr3_nt: TGTGCCAGCAGTCTCCGAGCAGGGGGCACTGAAGCTTTCTTT

d_call: TRBD2
clone_size: NA
j_call: TRBJ2-1
v_call: TRBV19
cdr3_aa: CASSPGLAGDPFF
cdr3_nt: TGTGCCAGTAGTCCGGGACTAGCGGGAGATCCGTTCTTC